This TCR beta chain was observed in a study of breast tumors, draining lymph nodes, adjacent tissues. Samples came from axillary lymph nodes draining the breast cancer. One entry per CDR3 protein, called by TCRdb with MiXCR from the multiplex PCR reads. The sample records 65,000 to 80,000 distinct CDR3 sequences, roughly a fifth being singletons. This clonotype was counted ten times or more. The material sequenced was axillary lymph node tissue. This receptor was obtained from a female donor with breast cancer. Some clones in this sample may be carry-over from other donors' samples.

This chain's CDR3 is CASSDFSGSSYNEQFF. The CDR3 nucleotides read TGTGCCAGCAGTGACTTTAGCGGGAGCTCCTACAATGAGCAGTTCTTC. The chain employs TRBV6-4 and TRBJ2-1; TRBD2 matches at 9 bases. Germline values: CDR1 MRHNA, CDR2 SNTAGT. Trimming cost V 1 base and J 0 bases; bases outside gene matches: 1. This CDR3 has 16 residues.